The sequence of this T cell receptor beta chain was determined in a study of Graves' ophthalmopathy and Graves' hyperthyroidism. The table lists this clonotype with many counts. After removal of 6 bases from V and 6 bases from J, the junction contained 11 bases not matched to a gene. The CDR3 length is 15 residues. CDR1 and CDR2 from the germline V gene are MNHEY and SVGAGI. Amplified material comprised TCR beta CDR3 regions derived from RNA transcripts. Investigators did first-round RT-PCR with HTBI primers, then second-round multiplex PCR. TCRdb re-derived calls from the multiplex PCR reads in MiXCR, one entry per CDR3 protein. The table records about 400,000 distinct CDR3 sequences, approximately 20% of them present only once.

The rearrangement links TRBV6-5 to TRBJ2-3; 8 nucleotides align to TRBD1. The sample consisted of peripheral blood. This clonotype originated in a woman between 18 and 29 years old with Graves' ophthalmopathy. CDR3 coding DNA: TGTGCCAGCAGCTCCAGGGGGCCCCAAGTTGATACGCAGTATTTT. Translating gives CASSSRGPQVDTQYF.